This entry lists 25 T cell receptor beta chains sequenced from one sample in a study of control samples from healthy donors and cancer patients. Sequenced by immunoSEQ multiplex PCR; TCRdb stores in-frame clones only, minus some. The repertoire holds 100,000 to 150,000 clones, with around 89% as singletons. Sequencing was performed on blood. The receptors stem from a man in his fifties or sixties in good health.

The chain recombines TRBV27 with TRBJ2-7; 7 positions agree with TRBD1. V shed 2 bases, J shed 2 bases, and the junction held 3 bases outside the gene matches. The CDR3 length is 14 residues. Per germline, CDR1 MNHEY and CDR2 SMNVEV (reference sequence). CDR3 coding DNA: TGTGCCAGCAGTTTAAGGGGGCAGCCCTACGAGCAGTACTTC. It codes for CASSLRGQPYEQYF.

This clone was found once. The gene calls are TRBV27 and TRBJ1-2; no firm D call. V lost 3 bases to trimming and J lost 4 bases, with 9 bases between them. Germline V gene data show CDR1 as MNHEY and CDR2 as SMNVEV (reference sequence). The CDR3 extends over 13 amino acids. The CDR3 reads CASSLSHTYGYTF. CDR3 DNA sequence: TGTGCCAGCAGTTTGTCGCACACCTATGGCTACACCTTC.

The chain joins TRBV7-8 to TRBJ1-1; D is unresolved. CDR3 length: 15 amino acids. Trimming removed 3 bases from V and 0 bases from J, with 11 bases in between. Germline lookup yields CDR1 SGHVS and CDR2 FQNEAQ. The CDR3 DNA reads TGTGCCAGCAGCTTCTTGGGGATCATGAACACTGAAGCTTTCTTT. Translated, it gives CASSFLGIMNTEAFF. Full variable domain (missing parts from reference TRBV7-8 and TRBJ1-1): GAGVSQSPRYKVAKRGQDVALRCDPISGHVSLFWYQQALGQGPEFLTYFQNEAQLDKSGLPSDRFFAERPEGSVSTLKIQRTQQEDSAVYLCASSFLGIMNTEAFFGQGTRLTVV.

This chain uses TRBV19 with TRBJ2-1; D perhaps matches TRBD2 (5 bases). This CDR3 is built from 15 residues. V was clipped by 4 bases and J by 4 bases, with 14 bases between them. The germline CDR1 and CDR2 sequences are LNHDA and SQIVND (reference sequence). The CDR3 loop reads CASSTRADLYNEQFF. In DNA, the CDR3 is TGTGCCAGTAGTACGAGGGCCGACCTGTACAATGAGCAGTTCTTC.

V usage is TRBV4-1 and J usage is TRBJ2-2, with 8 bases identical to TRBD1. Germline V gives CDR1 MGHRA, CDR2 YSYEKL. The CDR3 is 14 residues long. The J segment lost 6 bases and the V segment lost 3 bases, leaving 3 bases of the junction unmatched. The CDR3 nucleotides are TGCGCCAGCAGCCATGGACAGGGCCCCGGGGAGCTGTTTTTT. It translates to CASSHGQGPGELFF.

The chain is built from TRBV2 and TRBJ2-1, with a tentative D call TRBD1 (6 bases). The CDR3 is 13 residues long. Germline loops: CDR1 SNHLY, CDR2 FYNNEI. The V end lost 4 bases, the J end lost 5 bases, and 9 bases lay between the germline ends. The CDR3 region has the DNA TGTGCCAGCAGTGCTAACAGGGACAATGAGCAGTTCTTC. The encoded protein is CASSANRDNEQFF.

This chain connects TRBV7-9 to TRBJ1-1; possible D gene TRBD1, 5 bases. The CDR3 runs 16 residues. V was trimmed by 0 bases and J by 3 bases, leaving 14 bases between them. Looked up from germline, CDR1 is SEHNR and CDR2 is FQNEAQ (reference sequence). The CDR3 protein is CASSLASGLGDTEAFF. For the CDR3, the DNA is TGTGCCAGCAGCTTAGCCTCCGGGTTGGGGGACACTGAAGCTTTCTTT.

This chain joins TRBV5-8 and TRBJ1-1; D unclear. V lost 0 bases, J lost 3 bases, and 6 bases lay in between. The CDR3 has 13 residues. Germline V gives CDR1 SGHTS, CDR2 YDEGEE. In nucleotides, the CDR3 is TGTGCCAGCAGCTTGGCCAGGTACACTGAAGCTTTCTTT. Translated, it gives CASSLARYTEAFF.

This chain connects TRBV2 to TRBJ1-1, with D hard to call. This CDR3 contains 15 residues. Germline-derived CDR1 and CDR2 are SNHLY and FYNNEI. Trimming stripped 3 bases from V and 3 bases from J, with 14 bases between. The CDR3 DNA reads TGTGCCAGCAGTGAGTATAGGTTAGAGGACACTGAAGCTTTCTTT. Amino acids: CASSEYRLEDTEAFF.

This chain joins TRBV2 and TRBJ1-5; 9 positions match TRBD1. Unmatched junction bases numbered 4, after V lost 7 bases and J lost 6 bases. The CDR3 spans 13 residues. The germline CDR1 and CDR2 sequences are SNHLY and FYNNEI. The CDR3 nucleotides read TGTGCCAGCAAAGGACAGGGGACTCAGCCCCAGCATTTT. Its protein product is CASKGQGTQPQHF.

The CDR3 sequence is CATWTGGDTGELFF. The CDR3 DNA reads as TGTGCCACCTGGACAGGGGGGGATACCGGGGAGCTGTTTTTT. The genes are TRBV2 and TRBJ2-2; TRBD1 agrees at 10 bases. Germline V gives CDR1 SNHLY, CDR2 FYNNEI. The CDR3 covers 14 residues. V trimming: 10 bases; J trimming: 5 bases; junction bases outside the gene matches: 7.

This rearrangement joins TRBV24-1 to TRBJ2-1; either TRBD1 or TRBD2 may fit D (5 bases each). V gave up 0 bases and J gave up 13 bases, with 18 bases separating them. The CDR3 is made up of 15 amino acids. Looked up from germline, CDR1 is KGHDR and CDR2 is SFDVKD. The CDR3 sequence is CATSDLPGMRGEQFF. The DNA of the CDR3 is TGTGCCACCAGTGATTTGCCTGGCATGAGGGGCGAACAGTTCTTC.

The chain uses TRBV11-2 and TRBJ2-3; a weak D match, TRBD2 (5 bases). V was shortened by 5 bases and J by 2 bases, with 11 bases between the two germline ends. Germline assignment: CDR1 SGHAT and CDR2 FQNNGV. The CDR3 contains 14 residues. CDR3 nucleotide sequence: TGTGCCAGCAGCGACGGACTTCTCACAGATACGCAGTATTTT. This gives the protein CASSDGLLTDTQYF.

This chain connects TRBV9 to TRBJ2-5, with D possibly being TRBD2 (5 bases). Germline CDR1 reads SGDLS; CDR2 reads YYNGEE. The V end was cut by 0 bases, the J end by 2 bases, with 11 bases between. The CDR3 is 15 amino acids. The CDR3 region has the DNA TGTGCCAGCAGCGTAGACGTAGCGTGGCAAGAGACCCAGTACTTC. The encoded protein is CASSVDVAWQETQYF.

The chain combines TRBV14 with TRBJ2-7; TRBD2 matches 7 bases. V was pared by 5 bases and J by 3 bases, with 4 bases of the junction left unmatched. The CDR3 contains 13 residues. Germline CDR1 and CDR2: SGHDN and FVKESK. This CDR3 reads CASSAGVGYEQYF. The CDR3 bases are TGTGCCAGCAGCGCGGGGGTGGGCTACGAGCAGTACTTC.

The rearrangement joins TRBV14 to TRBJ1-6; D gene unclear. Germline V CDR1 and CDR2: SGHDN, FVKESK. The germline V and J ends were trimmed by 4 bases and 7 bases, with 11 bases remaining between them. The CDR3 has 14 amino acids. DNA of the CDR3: TGTGCCAGCAGCCTAGCTAGGTTCAATTCACCCCTCCACTTT. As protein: CASSLARFNSPLHF.

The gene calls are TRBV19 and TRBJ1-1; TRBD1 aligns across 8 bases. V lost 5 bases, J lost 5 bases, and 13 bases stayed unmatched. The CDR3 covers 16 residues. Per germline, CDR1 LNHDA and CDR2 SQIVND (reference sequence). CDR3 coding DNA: TGTGCCAGTAGTGGTCCCGCAGGGGGCGGGAGGACTGAAGCTTTCTTT. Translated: CASSGPAGGGRTEAFF. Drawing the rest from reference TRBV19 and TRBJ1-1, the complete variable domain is DGGITQSPKYLFRKEGQNVTLSCEQNLNHDAMYWYRQDPGQGLRLIYYSQIVNDFQKGDIAEGYSVSREKKESFPLTVTSAQKNPTAFYLCASSGPAGGGRTEAFFGQGTRLTVV.

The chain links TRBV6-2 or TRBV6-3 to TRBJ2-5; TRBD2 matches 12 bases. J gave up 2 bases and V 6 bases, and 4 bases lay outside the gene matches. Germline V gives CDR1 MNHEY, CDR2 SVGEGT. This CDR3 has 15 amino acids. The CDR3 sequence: CASSPLAGGQETQYF. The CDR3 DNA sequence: TGTGCCAGCAGCCCCCTAGCGGGGGGGCAAGAGACCCAGTACTTC.

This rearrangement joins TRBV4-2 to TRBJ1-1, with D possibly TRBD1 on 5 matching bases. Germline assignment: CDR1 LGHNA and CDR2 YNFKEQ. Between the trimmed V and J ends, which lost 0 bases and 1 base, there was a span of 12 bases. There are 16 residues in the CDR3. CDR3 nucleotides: TGTGCCAGCAGCCAAGAGAAGATAGGGGCGAACACTGAAGCTTTCTTT. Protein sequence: CASSQEKIGANTEAFF.

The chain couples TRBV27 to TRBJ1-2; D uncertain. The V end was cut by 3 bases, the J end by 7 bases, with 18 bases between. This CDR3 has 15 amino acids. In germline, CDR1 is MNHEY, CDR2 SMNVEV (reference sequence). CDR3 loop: CASSFGWSGRGGYTF. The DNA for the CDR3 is TGTGCCAGCAGTTTTGGGTGGAGCGGAAGAGGTGGCTACACCTTC.

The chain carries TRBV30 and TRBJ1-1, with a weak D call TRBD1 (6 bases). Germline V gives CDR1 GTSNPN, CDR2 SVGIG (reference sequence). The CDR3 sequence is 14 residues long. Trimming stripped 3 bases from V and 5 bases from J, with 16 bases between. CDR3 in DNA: TGTGCCTGGAGGAGGTGGGGGGCGGGAACTGAAGCTTTCTTT. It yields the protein CAWRRWGAGTEAFF.

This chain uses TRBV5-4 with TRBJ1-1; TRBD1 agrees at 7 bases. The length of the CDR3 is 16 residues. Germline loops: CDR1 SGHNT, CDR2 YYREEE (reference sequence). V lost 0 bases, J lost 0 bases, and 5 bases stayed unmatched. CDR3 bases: TGTGCCAGCAGCTTGGGGAACAGGGGTATGAACACTGAAGCTTTCTTT. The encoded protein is CASSLGNRGMNTEAFF. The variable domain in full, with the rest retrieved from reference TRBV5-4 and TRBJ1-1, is ETGVTQSPTHLIKTRGQQVTLRCSSQSGHNTVSWYQQALGQGPQFIFQYYREEENGRGNFPPRFSGLQFPNYSSELNVNALELDDSALYLCASSLGNRGMNTEAFFGQGTRLTVV.

In nucleotides, the CDR3 is TGTGCCAGCACTAGCGGGGGGGTATCTGAGCAAGAGACCCAGTACTTC. Protein product: CASTSGGVSEQETQYF. The chain recombines TRBV19 with TRBJ2-5; 13 positions agree with TRBD2. The ends lost 9 bases at V and 2 bases at J; junction bases unmatched: 9. Germline V gene data show CDR1 as LNHDA and CDR2 as SQIVND (reference sequence). There are 16 residues in the CDR3.

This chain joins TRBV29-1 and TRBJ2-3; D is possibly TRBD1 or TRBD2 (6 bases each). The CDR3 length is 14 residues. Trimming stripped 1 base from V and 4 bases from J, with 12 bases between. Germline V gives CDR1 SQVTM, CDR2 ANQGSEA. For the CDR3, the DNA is TGCAGCGTTGAAGGCGGAAGGGGGGCAGATACGCAGTATTTT. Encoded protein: CSVEGGRGADTQYF.

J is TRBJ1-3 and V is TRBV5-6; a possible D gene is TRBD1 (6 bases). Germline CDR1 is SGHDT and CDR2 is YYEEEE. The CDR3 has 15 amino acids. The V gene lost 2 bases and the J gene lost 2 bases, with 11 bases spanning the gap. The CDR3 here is CASSLTGTTGNTIYF. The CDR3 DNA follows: TGTGCCAGCAGCTTAACCGGGACAACTGGAAACACCATATATTTT.